Presented here are 5 T cell receptor beta chains from one specimen sequenced in a study of preoperative IRX-2 immunotherapy in early breast cancer. Repertoires were generated with immunoSEQ multiplex PCR, while TCRdb's copy carries only in-frame clones and drops some. The data show over 60,000 clones, roughly 94% seen once. The treatment here: preoperative locoregional IRX-2 cytokine immunotherapy. This specimen was collected from a patient treated with IRX-2 immunotherapy. The receptors derive from a human donor with breast cancer.

V is TRBV15 and J is TRBJ1-4; D is undetermined. CDR1 is LNHNV, CDR2 YYDKDF, per germline (reference sequence). CDR3 length: 13 residues. V was clipped by 5 bases and J by 5 bases, with 9 bases between them. The CDR3 region is CATSRTVNEKLFF. CDR3 DNA: TGTGCCACCAGCCGAACGGTGAATGAAAAACTGTTTTTT.

The rearrangement links TRBV2 to TRBJ2-6; no clear D. This CDR3 region has 14 residues. The V end was cut by 6 bases, the J end by 1 base, with 7 bases between. Germline values: CDR1 SNHLY, CDR2 FYNNEI. CDR3 nucleotide sequence: TGTGCCAGCAGCACCCGTTCTGGGGCCAACGTCCTGACTTTC. Translation: CASSTRSGANVLTF.

This clone was seen a few times. The rearrangement joins TRBV29-1 to TRBJ1-1; no clear D. CDR1 is SQVTM, CDR2 ANQGSEA, per germline. The V end lost 0 bases, the J end lost 1 base, and 9 bases lay between the germline ends. The CDR3 is 14 residues long. The CDR3 spells CSVEDLLGNTEAFF. The CDR3 nucleotides read TGCAGCGTTGAAGATCTTCTAGGGAACACTGAAGCTTTCTTT.

V usage is TRBV19 and J usage is TRBJ1-4; 10 bases line up with TRBD1. Looked up from germline, CDR1 is LNHDA and CDR2 is SQIVND (reference sequence). The V and J ends lost 1 base and 8 bases, in that order; junction bases with no gene match: 4. The CDR3 totals 15 residues. CDR3 DNA sequence: TGTGCCAGTAGTATAGTACGGGACAGGGGCGAAAAACTGTTTTTT. It codes for CASSIVRDRGEKLFF.

The rearrangement links TRBV6-1 to TRBJ2-7; no firm D call. The CDR3 totals 13 residues. Trimming took 7 bases from V and 2 from J, leaving 12 bases between them. Per the germline V gene, CDR1 is MNHNS and CDR2 is SASEGT. The CDR3 reads CASNLERTYEQYF. CDR3 nucleotides: TGTGCCAGCAATCTCGAGCGAACCTACGAGCAGTACTTC.